The rows below give T cell receptor beta chains drawn from one sample of a study of blood T cell repertoires in COVID-19. This table comes from immunoSEQ multiplex PCR, and its TCRdb copy is limited to in-frame clones, with some not included. The sample contains tens of thousands of clones, approximately 86% of which appear only once. The sample was peripheral blood. The source of these receptors is a man in his fifties or sixties with acute or convalescent COVID-19. CDR3s include the opening cysteine and the closing phenylalanine or tryptophan. The order of the fields is V gene, J gene, D gene, clone size, CDR3 protein, CDR3 DNA. A D gene is named only where the DNA matches it firmly. Clone size is not always given. Where it is, it says once, few, many or a class for expanded clones.

TRBV5-1,TRBJ2-7,TRBD2,NA,CASSLAHGSGNEQYF,TGCGCCAGCAGCTTGGCCCACGGGAGCGGGAACGAGCAGTACTTC
TRBV5-1,TRBJ2-3,NA,NA,CASSLGIADTDTQYF,TGCGCCAGCAGCTTGGGTATTGCGGACACAGATACGCAGTATTTT
TRBV3-1/TRBV3-2,TRBJ2-1,TRBD1,NA,CASRQGNEQFF,TGTGCCAGCAGACAGGGGAATGAGCAGTTCTTC
TRBV28,TRBJ1-4,NA,NA,CAIGEATNEKLFF,TGTGCCATCGGGGAGGCCACTAATGAAAAACTGTTTTTT
TRBV3-1/TRBV3-2,TRBJ1-3,NA,NA,CASSQGPWGPGNTIYF,TGTGCCAGCAGCCAAGGGCCCTGGGGGCCCGGGAACACCATATATTTT
TRBV2,TRBJ2-3,TRBD2,NA,CACETSGRANTQYF,TGTGCCTGCGAGACTAGCGGGAGGGCCAATACGCAGTATTTT
TRBV4-1,TRBJ1-4,NA,NA,CASSQEGPELYPPEKLFF,TGCGCCAGCAGCCAAGAAGGTCCGGAGCTATACCCACCTGAAAAACTGTTTTTT
TRBV19,TRBJ2-1,NA,NA,CASSIGQVYNEQFF,TGTGCCAGTAGTATTGGTCAGGTTTACAATGAGCAGTTCTTC
TRBV30,TRBJ1-6,TRBD1,NA,CACRTGRLALHF,TGTGCCTGCCGGACAGGGCGTTTGGCCCTCCACTTT
TRBV7-3,TRBJ1-2,NA,once,CASSLTGRGKGGYTF,TGTGCCAGCAGCTTAACTGGCAGGGGTAAAGGTGGCTACACCTTC
TRBV27,TRBJ1-3,TRBD1,NA,CASRTGPSGNTIYF,TGTGCCAGCAGGACAGGGCCCTCTGGAAACACCATATATTTT
TRBV10-2,TRBJ2-3,TRBD2,NA,CASSWTSFTDTQYF,TGCGCCAGCAGCTGGACTAGCTTTACAGATACGCAGTATTTT
TRBV5-1,TRBJ1-4,NA,once,CASSAGSGEKLFF,TGCGCCAGCAGCGCGGGATCAGGAGAAAAACTGTTTTTT
TRBV6-5,TRBJ2-7,TRBD1,NA,CASRWTGSHEQYF,TGTGCCAGCCGGTGGACAGGGAGCCACGAGCAGTACTTC
TRBV6-5,TRBJ2-2,NA,NA,CASSGRGGGTGELFF,TGTGCCAGCAGCGGAAGAGGGGGGGGCACCGGGGAGCTGTTTTTT
TRBV27,TRBJ2-7,TRBD1,few,CASSFTGQSYEQYF,TGTGCCAGCAGTTTTACGGGACAGTCCTACGAGCAGTACTTC
TRBV28,TRBJ2-7,NA,NA,CASSLSPGPRGASYEQYF,TGTGCCAGCAGTTTATCCCCCGGTCCCAGGGGGGCCTCCTACGAGCAGTACTTC
TRBV7-8,TRBJ2-1,TRBD2,NA,CASSPGLAGGSSYNEQFF,TGTGCCAGCAGCCCAGGACTAGCGGGAGGAAGTTCCTACAATGAGCAGTTCTTC
TRBV2,TRBJ2-6,NA,NA,CASKRLTGANVLTF,TGTGCCAGCAAGAGGCTTACCGGGGCCAACGTCCTGACTTTC
TRBV4-1,TRBJ2-3,NA,NA,CASSQEGPFGSTDTQYF,TGCGCCAGCAGCCAAGAGGGGCCGTTTGGTAGCACAGATACGCAGTATTTT
TRBV11-3,TRBJ1-1,NA,NA,CASSLEGGTEAFF,TGTGCCAGCAGCTTAGAGGGGGGCACTGAAGCTTTCTTT
TRBV19,TRBJ1-2,TRBD1,NA,CASRDRGREYYGYTF,TGTGCCAGTAGAGACAGGGGGCGCGAGTACTATGGCTACACCTTC
TRBV2,TRBJ2-1,TRBD2,NA,CASSDKGGPNEQFF,TGTGCCAGCAGTGATAAGGGAGGGCCTAATGAGCAGTTCTTC
TRBV18,TRBJ1-4,TRBD1,NA,CASSPRDSELFF,TGTGCCAGCTCACCACGGGACAGTGAACTGTTTTTT
TRBV6-5,TRBJ2-7,NA,once,CASSYVAGYYEQYF,TGTGCCAGCAGTTACGTAGCAGGGTACTACGAGCAGTACTTC
TRBV5-6,TRBJ1-2,TRBD1,NA,CASNEGADYGYTF,TGTGCCAGCAATGAGGGGGCAGACTATGGCTACACCTTC
TRBV3-1/TRBV3-2,TRBJ2-2,TRBD2,once,CASSQTSGITGELFF,TGTGCCAGCAGCCAAACTAGCGGGATTACCGGGGAGCTGTTTTTT
TRBV5-1,TRBJ2-1,NA,NA,CASMNGYYNEQFF,TGCGCCAGCATGAACGGTTATTACAATGAGCAGTTCTTC
TRBV28,TRBJ2-7,NA,NA,CASSRTLGYEQYF,TGTGCCAGCAGCCGGACTCTGGGCTACGAGCAGTACTTC
TRBV12-1,TRBJ2-3,NA,NA,CASSLLGTSVSTDTQYF,TGTGCCAGCAGCTTACTCGGGACTAGCGTTAGCACAGATACGCAGTATTTT
TRBV7-9,TRBJ2-7,TRBD1,NA,CASSFGQGAIYEQYF,TGTGCCAGCAGCTTCGGCCAGGGGGCTATTTACGAGCAGTACTTC
TRBV6-2/TRBV6-3,TRBJ2-7,TRBD2,NA,CASSSLTSWPYEQYF,TGTGCCAGCAGTTCCTTGACTAGCTGGCCCTACGAGCAGTACTTC
TRBV15,TRBJ1-4,TRBD1,NA,CATSREQGREKLFF,TGTGCCACCAGCAGAGAACAGGGGAGGGAAAAACTGTTTTTT